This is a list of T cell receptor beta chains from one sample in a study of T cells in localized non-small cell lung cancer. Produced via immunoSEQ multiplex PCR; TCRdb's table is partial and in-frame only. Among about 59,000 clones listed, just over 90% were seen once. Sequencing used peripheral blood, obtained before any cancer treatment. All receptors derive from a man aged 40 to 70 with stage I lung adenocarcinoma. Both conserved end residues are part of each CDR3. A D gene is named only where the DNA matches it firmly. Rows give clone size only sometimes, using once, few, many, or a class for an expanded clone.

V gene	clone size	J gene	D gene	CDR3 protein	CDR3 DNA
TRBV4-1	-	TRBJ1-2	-	CASSQGRGPNYGYTF	TGCGCCAGCAGCCAAGGGCGGGGTCCTAACTATGGCTACACCTTC
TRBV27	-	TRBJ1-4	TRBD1	CASSPPGQLNEKLFF	TGTGCCAGCAGTCCTCCGGGACAGCTTAATGAAAAACTGTTTTTT
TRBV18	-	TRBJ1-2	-	CASSPKGYYGYTF	TGTGCCAGCTCACCAAAGGGGTACTATGGCTACACCTTC
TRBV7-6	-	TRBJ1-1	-	CASSQRPEMNTEAFF	TGTGCCAGCAGCCAACGTCCAGAAATGAACACTGAAGCTTTCTTT
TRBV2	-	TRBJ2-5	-	CASSEGPGHQTQYF	TGTGCCAGCAGTGAAGGCCCGGGTCATCAGACCCAGTACTTC
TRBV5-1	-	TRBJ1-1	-	CASSLAGRGNTEAFF	TGCGCCAGCAGCTTGGCCGGCAGGGGGAACACTGAAGCTTTCTTT
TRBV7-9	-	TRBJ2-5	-	CASSQMGVQTQYF	TGTGCCAGCAGTCAAATGGGGGTGCAGACCCAGTACTTC
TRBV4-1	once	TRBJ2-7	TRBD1	CASSQDARTGNSYEQYF	TGCGCCAGCAGCCAAGATGCCAGGACAGGCAACTCCTACGAGCAGTACTTC
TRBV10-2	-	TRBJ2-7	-	CASRGAGGSVTYEQYF	TGCGCCAGCAGGGGGGCCGGGGGTTCAGTTACCTACGAGCAGTACTTC
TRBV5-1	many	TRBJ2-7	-	CASSSSTAGRTPSSYEQYF	TGCGCCAGCAGCTCCTCGACCGCGGGCCGAACTCCGAGCTCCTACGAGCAGTACTTC
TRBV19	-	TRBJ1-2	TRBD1	CASTTTGAYGYTF	TGTGCCAGTACCACGACAGGGGCCTATGGCTACACCTTC
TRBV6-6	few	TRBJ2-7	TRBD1	CASSAPGTGAYEQYF	TGTGCCAGCAGCGCCCCCGGGACAGGGGCCTACGAGCAGTACTTC
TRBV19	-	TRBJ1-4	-	CASSPGHHNEKLFF	TGTGCCAGTAGCCCGGGACACCATAATGAAAAACTGTTTTTT
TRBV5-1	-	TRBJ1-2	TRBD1	CASSLGQGSRGYTF	TGCGCCAGCAGCTTGGGACAGGGGAGCCGTGGCTACACCTTC
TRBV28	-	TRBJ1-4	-	CASGPTNEKLFF	TGTGCCAGTGGCCCTACCAATGAAAAACTGTTTTTT
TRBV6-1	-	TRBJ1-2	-	CASRHIGGNYGYTF	TGTGCCAGCAGGCACATCGGGGGGAACTATGGCTACACCTTC
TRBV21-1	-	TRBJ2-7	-	CASSKGWEGISYEQYF	TGTGCCAGCAGCAAAGGTTGGGAGGGGATCTCCTACGAGCAGTACTTC
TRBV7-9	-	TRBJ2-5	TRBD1	CASTPVGAGGDKETQYF	TGTGCCAGCACTCCCGTAGGGGCAGGGGGAGATAAAGAGACCCAGTACTTC
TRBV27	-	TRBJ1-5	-	CASSLGRGQPQHF	TGTGCCAGCAGTTTAGGCAGAGGTCAGCCCCAGCATTTT
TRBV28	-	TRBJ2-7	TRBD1	CASSWDREAYEQYF	TGTGCCAGCAGTTGGGACAGGGAGGCCTACGAGCAGTACTTC
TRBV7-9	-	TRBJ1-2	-	CASSLTRGYTF	TGTGCCAGCAGCTTAACTAGAGGCTACACCTTC
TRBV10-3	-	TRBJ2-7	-	CATSHQGTYEQYF	TGTGCCACATCCCATCAGGGGACCTACGAGCAGTACTTC
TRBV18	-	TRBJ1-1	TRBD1	CASTTGTGGTEAFF	TGTGCCAGCACAACCGGGACAGGGGGCACTGAAGCTTTCTTT
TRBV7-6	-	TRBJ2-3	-	CASSLAGVTDTQYF	TGTGCCAGCAGCTTAGCGGGAGTTACAGATACGCAGTATTTT
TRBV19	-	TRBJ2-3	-	CASSSNGRGDTQYF	TGTGCCAGTAGCTCGAACGGACGGGGGGATACGCAGTATTTT
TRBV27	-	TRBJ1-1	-	CASTPTGGLNTEAFF	TGTGCCAGCACCCCGACGGGGGGCCTGAACACTGAAGCTTTCTTT
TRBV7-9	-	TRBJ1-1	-	CASNFERGWAFF	TGTGCCAGCAACTTCGAGCGTGGCTGGGCTTTCTTT
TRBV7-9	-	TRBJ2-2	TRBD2	CASSLGGARLAFNTGELFF	TGTGCCAGCAGCTTAGGGGGAGCTCGACTAGCGTTTAACACCGGGGAGCTGTTTTTT
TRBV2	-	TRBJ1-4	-	CASRVGVREKLFF	TGTGCCAGCAGAGTAGGGGTGCGTGAAAAACTGTTTTTT
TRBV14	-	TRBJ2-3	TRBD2	CASSQSGTSGSPGYF	TGTGCCAGCAGCCAATCCGGGACTAGCGGGAGCCCCGGGTATTTT
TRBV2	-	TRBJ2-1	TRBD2	CASSSGLAGEREQFF	TGTGCCAGCAGTTCAGGACTAGCGGGAGAACGTGAGCAGTTCTTC
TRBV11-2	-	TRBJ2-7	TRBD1	CASSMGQSSSYEQYF	TGTGCCAGCAGCATGGGACAGTCGAGCTCCTACGAGCAGTACTTC
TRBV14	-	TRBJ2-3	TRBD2	CASSPRTSPTDTQYF	TGTGCCAGCAGCCCAAGGACTAGCCCCACAGATACGCAGTATTTT
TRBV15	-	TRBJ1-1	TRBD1	CATSREGYRDRGAPVF	TGTGCCACCAGCAGAGAGGGTTACCGGGACAGGGGCGCCCCGGTATTT
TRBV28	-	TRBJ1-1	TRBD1	CASFTAGGGTEAFF	TGTGCCAGCTTCACGGCAGGGGGGGGGACTGAAGCTTTCTTT
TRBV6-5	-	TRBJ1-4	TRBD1	CASKIGTANEKLFF	TGTGCCAGCAAGATTGGGACAGCAAATGAAAAACTGTTTTTT
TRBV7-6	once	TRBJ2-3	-	CASKNDPGGADTQYF	TGTGCCAGCAAAAACGATCCGGGCGGGGCAGATACGCAGTATTTT
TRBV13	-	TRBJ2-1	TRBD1	CASSAGTGGFEQFF	TGTGCCAGCAGCGCCGGGACAGGGGGCTTTGAGCAGTTCTTC
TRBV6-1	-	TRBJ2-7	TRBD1	CAGVGGQGYEQYF	TGTGCCGGCGTGGGGGGACAGGGCTACGAGCAGTACTTC
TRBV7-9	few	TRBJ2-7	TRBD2	CASSGTTKFYEQYF	TGTGCCAGTTCCGGGACTACCAAATTCTACGAGCAGTACTTC
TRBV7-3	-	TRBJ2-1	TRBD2	CASSLLAGGQLRNNEQFF	TGTGCCAGCAGTCTCCTAGCGGGAGGGCAACTAAGAAACAATGAGCAGTTCTTC
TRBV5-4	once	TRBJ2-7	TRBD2	CASSSGVVSGGPLLEQYF	TGTGCCAGCAGCTCTGGGGTAGTAAGCGGGGGACCCTTGCTCGAGCAGTACTTC
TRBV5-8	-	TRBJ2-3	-	CASSLVPARSAGQYF	TGTGCCAGCAGCTTGGTACCCGCGAGGTCGGCCGGGCAGTATTTT
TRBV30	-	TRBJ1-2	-	CAWSVPGGVYGYTF	TGTGCCTGGAGTGTACCCGGGGGGGTTTATGGCTACACCTTC
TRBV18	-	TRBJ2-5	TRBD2	CASSPRGLAGGSSKTQYF	TGTGCCAGCTCACCTAGAGGACTAGCGGGAGGCAGTAGTAAGACCCAGTACTTC
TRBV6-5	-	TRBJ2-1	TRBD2	CASSYWPSGTNEQFF	TGTGCCAGCAGTTACTGGCCTAGCGGGACCAATGAGCAGTTCTTC
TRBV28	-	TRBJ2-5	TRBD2	CASSTTSGRLQETQYF	TGTGCCAGCAGTACGACTAGCGGGAGGCTCCAAGAGACCCAGTACTTC
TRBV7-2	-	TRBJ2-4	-	CASSSSGLAKNIQYF	TGTGCCAGCAGCAGTAGCGGACTAGCCAAAAACATTCAGTACTTC
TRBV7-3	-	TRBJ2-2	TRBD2	CASRKGLAGKDTGELFF	TGTGCCAGCAGAAAGGGACTAGCGGGAAAGGACACCGGGGAGCTGTTTTTT
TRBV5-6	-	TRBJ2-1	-	CASSPWETDRTHGQFF	TGTGCCAGCAGCCCATGGGAGACAGACAGGACCCATGGGCAGTTCTTC
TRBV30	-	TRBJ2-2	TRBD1	CAWNRGLMGELFF	TGTGCCTGGAACAGGGGCTTGATGGGGGAGCTGTTTTTT
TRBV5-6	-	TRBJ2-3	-	CASSSPDTQYF	TGTGCCAGCAGTTCGCCAGATACGCAGTATTTT
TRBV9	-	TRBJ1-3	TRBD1	CASSDQGQGGGNTIYF	TGTGCCAGCAGCGACCAGGGACAGGGAGGGGGAAACACCATATATTTT
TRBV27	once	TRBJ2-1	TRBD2	CASSLSTGGLLNEQFF	TGTGCCAGCAGTTTATCTACGGGAGGCCTACTCAATGAGCAGTTCTTC